Given below is one T cell receptor (beta chain) in context. The antigen remains undetermined. Germline CDR1 SQVTM, CDR2 ANQGSEA. This CDR3 contains 13 residues. V was pared by 6 bases and J by 8 bases, with 7 bases of the junction left unmatched. The sample originates from a study of cytomegalovirus exposure and HLA in healthy donors. Clones were read by immunoSEQ multiplex PCR, and TCRdb kept only the in-frame ones, dropping some. The table shows about 120,000 clones, with 95% to 96% occurring only once. Overall study results and limits: Usually a TCR sequence was rare, but some public TCRs were found in many donors. In vitro, a few CMV-associated chains proved specific for CMV antigens.

What was sequenced was PBMCs. The TCR was taken from a man aged 18 to 29 in good health and CMV-seronegative. The chain recombines TRBV29-1 with TRBJ1-4, with TRBD1 matching 9 bases. This CDR3 is CSVSTGGKEKLFF. CDR3 sequence (DNA): TGCAGCGTATCGACAGGGGGAAAGGAAAAACTGTTTTTT.